The rows below give T cell receptor beta chains drawn from one sample of a study of chemoradiotherapy in HPV16-positive cancers. Method: immunoSEQ multiplex PCR; TCRdb's copy keeps in-frame clones and lacks some. This table holds tens of thousands of clones, approximately 84% found once. The input for sequencing was blood, taken from a patient who underwent chemoradiotherapy. These receptors originate from a human donor with HPV-associated anogenital cancer. Both conserved end residues are part of each CDR3. D genes are given only for firm matches. Clone size is not always given. Where it is, it says once, few, many or a class for expanded clones.

V gene	J gene	D gene	clone size	CDR3 DNA	CDR3 protein
TRBV6-5	TRBJ1-5	.	few	TGTGCCAGCAGCCCTAGCGGGGGTGGTCAGCCCCAGCATTTT	CASSPSGGGQPQHF
TRBV10-1	TRBJ2-1	TRBD2	.	TGCGCCAGCAGCCGCTCGGGAGGAGTGAATGAGCAGTTCTTC	CASSRSGGVNEQFF
TRBV21-1	TRBJ1-5	.	once	TGTGCCAGCAGCCCACGGGACAGGGGGAAAGATAGCAATCAGCCCCAGCATTTT	CASSPRDRGKDSNQPQHF
TRBV11-2	TRBJ2-2	.	.	TGTGCCAGCAGCTCCCCGTCGGGGCGGAGAAACACCGGGGAGCTGTTTTTT	CASSSPSGRRNTGELFF
TRBV19	TRBJ1-2	.	.	TGTGCCAGTAGTATCGCGGGAAAAACCTATGGCTACACCTTC	CASSIAGKTYGYTF
TRBV10-2	TRBJ2-7	TRBD1	.	TGCGCCAGCAGTGTAGGGACAGGGCCCTACGAGCAGTACTTC	CASSVGTGPYEQYF
TRBV30	TRBJ1-1	.	few	TGTGCCTGGAGTGTCCAGGGCACTGAAGCTTTCTTT	CAWSVQGTEAFF
TRBV27	TRBJ2-5	.	.	TGTGCCAGCAGTCACAGGGATAGTGAGACCCAGTACTTC	CASSHRDSETQYF
TRBV11-1	TRBJ1-1	.	once	TGTGCCAGCAGCTACGTCGGTAGCCTGAACACTGAAGCTTTCTTT	CASSYVGSLNTEAFF
TRBV6-5	TRBJ1-3	.	once	TGTGCCAGCAGTTACTGGTCCTCGAGCTCTGGAAACACCATATATTTT	CASSYWSSSSGNTIYF
TRBV5-6	TRBJ1-4	.	once	TGTGCCAGCAGCTTTGCGAGACAGATTAATGAAAAACTGTTTTTT	CASSFARQINEKLFF
TRBV14	TRBJ2-3	.	.	TGTGCCAGCAGCCAAGATCCGGGGCCTCTAGTTGATTCGCAGTATTTT	CASSQDPGPLVDSQYF
TRBV7-6	TRBJ1-2	.	few	TGTGCCAGCAGCTACACTCCTAACTATGGCTACACCTTC	CASSYTPNYGYTF
TRBV15	TRBJ2-7	TRBD2	.	TGTGCCACCAGCAGAGGGCGATTCGAGGACGTATGGCTAGCGGGGGATTCCTACGAGCAGTACTTC	CATSRGRFEDVWLAGDSYEQYF
TRBV2	TRBJ2-1	TRBD1	.	TGTGCCAGCAGTGAAGCGGGTGTGAACAGGGGGGATGAGCAGTTCTTC	CASSEAGVNRGDEQFF